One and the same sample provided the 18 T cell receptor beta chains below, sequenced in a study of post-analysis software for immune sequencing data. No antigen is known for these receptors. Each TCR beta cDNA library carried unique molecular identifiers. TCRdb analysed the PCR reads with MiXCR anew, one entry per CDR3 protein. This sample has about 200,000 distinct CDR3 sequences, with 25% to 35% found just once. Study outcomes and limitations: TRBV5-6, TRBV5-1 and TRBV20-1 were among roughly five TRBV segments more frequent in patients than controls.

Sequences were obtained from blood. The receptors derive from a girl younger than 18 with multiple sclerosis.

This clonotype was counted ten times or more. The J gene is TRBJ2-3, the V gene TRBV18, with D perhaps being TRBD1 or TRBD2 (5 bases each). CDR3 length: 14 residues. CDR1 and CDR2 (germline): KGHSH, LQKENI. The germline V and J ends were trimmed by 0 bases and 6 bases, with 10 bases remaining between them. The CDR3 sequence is CASSPPSGTDTQYF. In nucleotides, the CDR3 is TGTGCCAGCTCACCACCAAGTGGGACGGATACGCAGTATTTT.

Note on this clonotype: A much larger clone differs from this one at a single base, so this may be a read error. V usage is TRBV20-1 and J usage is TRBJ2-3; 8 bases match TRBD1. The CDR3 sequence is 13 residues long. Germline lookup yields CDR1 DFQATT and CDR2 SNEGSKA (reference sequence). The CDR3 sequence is CSAVRTGTGTQYF. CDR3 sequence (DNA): TGCAGTGCTGTTCGGACAGGGACAGGTACGCAGTATTTT.

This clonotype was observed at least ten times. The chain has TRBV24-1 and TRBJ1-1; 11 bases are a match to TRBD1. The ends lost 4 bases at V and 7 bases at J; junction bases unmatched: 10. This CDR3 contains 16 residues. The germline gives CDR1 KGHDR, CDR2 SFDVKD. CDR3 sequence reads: CATSERTGGTNLEAFF. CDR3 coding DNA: TGTGCCACCAGTGAACGGACAGGGGGCACCAACCTTGAAGCTTTCTTT.

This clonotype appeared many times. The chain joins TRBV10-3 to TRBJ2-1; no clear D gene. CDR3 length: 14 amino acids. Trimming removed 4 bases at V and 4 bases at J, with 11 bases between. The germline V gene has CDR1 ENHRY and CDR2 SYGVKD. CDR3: CAISGAGDYNEQFF. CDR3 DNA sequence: TGTGCCATCAGTGGGGCAGGAGATTACAATGAGCAGTTCTTC.

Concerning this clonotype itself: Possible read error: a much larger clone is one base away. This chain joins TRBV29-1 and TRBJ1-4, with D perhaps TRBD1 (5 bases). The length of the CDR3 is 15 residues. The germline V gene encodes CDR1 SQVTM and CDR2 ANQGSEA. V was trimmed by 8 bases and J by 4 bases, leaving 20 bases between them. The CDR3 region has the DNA TGCAGCATTTTGATGGCAGGGAGGATTAATGAAAAACTGTTTTTT. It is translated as CSILMAGRINEKLFF. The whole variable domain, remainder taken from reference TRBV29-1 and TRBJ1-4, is SAVISQKPSRDICQRGTSLTIQCQVDSQVTMMFWYRQQPGQSLTLIATANQGSEATYESGFVIDKFPISRPNLTFSTLTVSNMSPEDSSIYLCSILMAGRINEKLFFGSGTQLSVL.

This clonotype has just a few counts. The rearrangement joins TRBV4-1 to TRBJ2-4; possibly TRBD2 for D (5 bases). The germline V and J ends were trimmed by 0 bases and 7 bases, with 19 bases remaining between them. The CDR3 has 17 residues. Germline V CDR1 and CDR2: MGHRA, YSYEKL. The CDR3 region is CASSQDMGPGPGNIQYF. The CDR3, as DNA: TGCGCCAGCAGCCAAGATATGGGTCCGGGCCCGGGGAACATTCAGTACTTC.

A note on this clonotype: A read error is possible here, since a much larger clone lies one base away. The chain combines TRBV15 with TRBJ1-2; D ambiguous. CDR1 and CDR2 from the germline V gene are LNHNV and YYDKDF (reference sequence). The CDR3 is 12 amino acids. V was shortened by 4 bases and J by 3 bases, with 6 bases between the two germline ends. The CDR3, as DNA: TGTGCCACCAGCACCCCGCACTATGGCTACACCTTC. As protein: CATSTPHYGYTF.

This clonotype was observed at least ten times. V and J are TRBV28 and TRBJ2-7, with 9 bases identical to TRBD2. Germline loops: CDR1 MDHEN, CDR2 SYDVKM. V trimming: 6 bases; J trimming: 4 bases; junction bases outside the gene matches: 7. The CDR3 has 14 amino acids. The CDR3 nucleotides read TGTGCCAGCAGGGCAGCGGGAGGCGAGTACGAGCAGTACTTC. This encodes CASRAAGGEYEQYF.

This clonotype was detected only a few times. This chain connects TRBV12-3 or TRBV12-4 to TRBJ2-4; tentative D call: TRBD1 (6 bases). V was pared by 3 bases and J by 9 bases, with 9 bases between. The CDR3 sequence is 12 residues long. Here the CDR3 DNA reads TGTGCCAGCAGTTTTCAGGGGCCCATTCAGTACTTC. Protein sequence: CASSFQGPIQYF.

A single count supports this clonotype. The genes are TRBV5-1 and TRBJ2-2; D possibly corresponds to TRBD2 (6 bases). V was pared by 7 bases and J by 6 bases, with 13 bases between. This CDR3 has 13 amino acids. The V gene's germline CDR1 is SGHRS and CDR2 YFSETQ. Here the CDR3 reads CASCPEGSGELFF. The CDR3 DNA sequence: TGCGCCAGCTGCCCGGAGGGCTCCGGGGAGCTGTTTTTT.

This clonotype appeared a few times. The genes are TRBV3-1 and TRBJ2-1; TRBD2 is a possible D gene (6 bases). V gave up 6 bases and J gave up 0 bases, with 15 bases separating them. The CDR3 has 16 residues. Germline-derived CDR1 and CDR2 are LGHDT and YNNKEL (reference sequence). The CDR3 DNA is TGTGCCAGCAGACGAAATAGCGGTTCCTCCTACAATGAGCAGTTCTTC. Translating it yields CASRRNSGSSYNEQFF.

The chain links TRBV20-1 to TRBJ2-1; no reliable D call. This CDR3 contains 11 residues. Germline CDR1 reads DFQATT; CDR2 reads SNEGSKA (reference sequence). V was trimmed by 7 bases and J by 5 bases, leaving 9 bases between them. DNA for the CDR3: TGCAGTGTGGCCGGGCACAATGAGCAGTTCTTC. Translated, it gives CSVAGHNEQFF.

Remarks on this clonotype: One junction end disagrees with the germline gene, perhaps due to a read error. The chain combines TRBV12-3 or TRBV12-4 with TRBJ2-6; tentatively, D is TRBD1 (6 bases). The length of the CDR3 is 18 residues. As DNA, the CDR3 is TGTGCCAGCAGTTTCGCAGGGGTCTTCAGCTCTGGGGTCAACGTCCTGACTTTC. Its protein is CASSFAGVFSSGVNVLTF.

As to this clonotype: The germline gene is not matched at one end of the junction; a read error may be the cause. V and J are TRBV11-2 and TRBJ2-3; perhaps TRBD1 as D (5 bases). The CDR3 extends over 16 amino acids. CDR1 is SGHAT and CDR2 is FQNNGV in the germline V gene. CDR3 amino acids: CAGSPLTPDITDTQYF. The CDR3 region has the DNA TGTGCCGGCAGCCCCCTCACGCCGGACATCACAGATACGCAGTATTTT. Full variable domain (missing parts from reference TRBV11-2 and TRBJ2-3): EAGVAQSPRYKIIEKRQSVAFWCNPISGHATLYWYQQILGQGPKLLIQFQNNGVVDDSQLPKDRFSAERLKGVDSTLKIQPAKLEDSAVYLCAGSPLTPDITDTQYFGPGTRLTVL.

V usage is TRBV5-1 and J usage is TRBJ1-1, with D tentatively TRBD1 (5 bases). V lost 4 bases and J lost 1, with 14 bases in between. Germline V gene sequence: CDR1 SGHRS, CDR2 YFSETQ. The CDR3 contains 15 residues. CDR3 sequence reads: CASSMGRGKNTEAFF. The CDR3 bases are TGCGCCAGCAGCATGGGGCGGGGGAAGAACACTGAAGCTTTCTTT.

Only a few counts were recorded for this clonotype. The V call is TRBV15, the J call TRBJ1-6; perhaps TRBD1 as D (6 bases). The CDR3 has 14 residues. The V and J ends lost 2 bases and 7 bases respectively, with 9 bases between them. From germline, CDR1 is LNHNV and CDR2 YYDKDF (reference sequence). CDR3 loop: CATSRQGNNSPLHF. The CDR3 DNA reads TGTGCCACCAGCAGACAGGGGAACAATTCACCCCTCCACTTT.

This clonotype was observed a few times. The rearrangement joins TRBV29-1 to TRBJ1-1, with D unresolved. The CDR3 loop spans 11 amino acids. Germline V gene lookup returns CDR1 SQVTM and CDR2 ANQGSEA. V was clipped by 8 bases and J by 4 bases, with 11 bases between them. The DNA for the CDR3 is TGCAGCTTACGGTGGGGCACTGAAGCTTTCTTT. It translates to CSLRWGTEAFF.

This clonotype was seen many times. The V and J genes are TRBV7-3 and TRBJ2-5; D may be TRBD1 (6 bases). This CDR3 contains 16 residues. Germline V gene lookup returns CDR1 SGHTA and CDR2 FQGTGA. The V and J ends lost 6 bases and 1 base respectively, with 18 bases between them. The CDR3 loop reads CASSLGGTAGQETQYF. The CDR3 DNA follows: TGTGCCAGCAGTCTAGGGGGAACGGCGGGCCAAGAGACCCAGTACTTC.